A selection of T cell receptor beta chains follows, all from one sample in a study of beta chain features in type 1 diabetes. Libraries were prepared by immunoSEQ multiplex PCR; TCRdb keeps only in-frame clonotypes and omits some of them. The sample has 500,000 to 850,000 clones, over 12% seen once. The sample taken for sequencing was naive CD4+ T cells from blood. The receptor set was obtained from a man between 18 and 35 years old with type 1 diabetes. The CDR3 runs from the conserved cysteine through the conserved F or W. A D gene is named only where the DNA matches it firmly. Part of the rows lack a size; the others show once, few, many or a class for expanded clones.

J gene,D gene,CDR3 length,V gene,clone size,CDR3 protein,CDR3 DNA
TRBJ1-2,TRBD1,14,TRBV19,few,CASSRTGVIRGYTF,TGTGCCAGTAGCCGGACAGGCGTTATTCGGGGCTACACCTTC
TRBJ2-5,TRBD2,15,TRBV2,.,CASRKLATLRETQYF,TGTGCCAGCAGGAAACTAGCGACCCTCCGGGAGACCCAGTACTTC
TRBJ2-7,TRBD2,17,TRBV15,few,CATSRGYGGGPPYEQYF,TGTGCCACCAGCAGAGGTTATGGGGGAGGGCCTCCCTACGAGCAGTACTTC
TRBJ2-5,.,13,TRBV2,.,CASRPTREETQYF,TGTGCCAGCAGACCCACGAGGGAAGAGACCCAGTACTTC
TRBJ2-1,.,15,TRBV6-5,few,CASRHDRATYNEQFF,TGTGCCAGCAGACACGACAGAGCGACCTACAATGAGCAGTTCTTC
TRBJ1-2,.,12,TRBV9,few,CASSVVDPGYTF,TGTGCCAGCAGCGTAGTAGACCCGGGCTACACCTTC
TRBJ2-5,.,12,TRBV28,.,CASSPMWETQYF,TGTGCCAGCAGTCCCATGTGGGAGACCCAGTACTTC
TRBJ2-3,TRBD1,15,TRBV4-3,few,CASSRGQGYTDTQYF,TGCGCCAGCAGCCGAGGACAGGGGTACACAGATACGCAGTATTTT
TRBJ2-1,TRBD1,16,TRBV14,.,CASSQAGTVTLNEQFF,TGTGCCAGCAGCCAGGCCGGGACAGTAACCCTCAATGAGCAGTTCTTC
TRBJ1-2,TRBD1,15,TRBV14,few,CASSQDGTGIYGYTF,TGTGCCAGCAGCCAAGACGGGACAGGGATCTATGGCTACACCTTC
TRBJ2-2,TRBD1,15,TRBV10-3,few,CAISDGTGPSGELFF,TGTGCCATCAGTGACGGGACAGGGCCGAGCGGGGAGCTGTTTTTT
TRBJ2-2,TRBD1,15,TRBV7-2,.,CASSSRGSYTGELFF,TGTGCCAGCAGCTCCAGGGGGAGTTACACCGGGGAGCTGTTTTTT
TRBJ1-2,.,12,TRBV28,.,CASSQRNYGYTF,TGTGCCAGCAGTCAAAGGAACTATGGCTACACCTTC
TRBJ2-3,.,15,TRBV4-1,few,CASSMGTASTDTQYF,TGCGCCAGCAGCATGGGGACGGCTAGCACAGATACGCAGTATTTT
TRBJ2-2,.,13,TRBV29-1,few,CSVEARNTGELFF,TGCAGCGTCGAAGCAAGGAACACCGGGGAGCTGTTTTTT
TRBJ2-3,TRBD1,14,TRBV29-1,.,CSVEPGGSGSTQYF,TGCAGCGTTGAACCAGGGGGCTCGGGGAGTACGCAGTATTTT
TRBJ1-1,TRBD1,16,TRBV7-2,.,CASSFLTGWTNTEAFF,TGTGCCAGCAGCTTCTTGACAGGGTGGACGAACACTGAAGCTTTCTTT
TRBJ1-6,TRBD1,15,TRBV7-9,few,CASSLGDRGLSPLHF,TGTGCCAGCAGCTTGGGGGACAGGGGGCTTTCACCCCTCCACTTT
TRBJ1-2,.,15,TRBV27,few,CASSLVGGGGYGYTF,TGTGCCAGCAGTTTGGTGGGAGGGGGTGGCTATGGCTACACCTTC
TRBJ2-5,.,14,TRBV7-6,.,CASSWGGGQETQYF,TGTGCCAGCAGCTGGGGAGGGGGCCAAGAGACCCAGTACTTC
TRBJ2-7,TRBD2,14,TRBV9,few,CASSLTSGTYEQYF,TGTGCCAGCAGCCTTACTAGCGGGACCTACGAGCAGTACTTC
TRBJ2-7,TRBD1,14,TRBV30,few,CAWSVSGGIYEQYF,TGTGCCTGGAGTGTTTCAGGGGGAATCTACGAGCAGTACTTC
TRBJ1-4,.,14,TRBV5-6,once,CASSRAATNEKLFF,TGTGCCAGCAGCCGAGCTGCAACTAATGAAAAACTGTTTTTT
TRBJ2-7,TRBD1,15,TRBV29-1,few,CSVEYLKGTVYEQYF,TGCAGCGTTGAATACCTTAAGGGGACAGTATACGAGCAGTACTTC
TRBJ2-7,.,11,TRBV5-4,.,CASSATGTEYF,TGTGCCAGCAGCGCAACCGGGACGGAGTACTTC
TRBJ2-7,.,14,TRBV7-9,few,CASSSPSGTYEQYF,TGTGCCAGCAGCAGCCCTTCCGGGACCTACGAGCAGTACTTC
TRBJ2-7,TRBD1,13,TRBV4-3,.,CASSQNRGYEQYF,TGCGCCAGCAGCCAAAACAGGGGATACGAGCAGTACTTC